Listed below are T cell receptor beta chains from one sample, sequenced in a study of shared clonotypes between healthy human individuals. Some clones are missing from TCRdb's copy, which holds only in-frame ones; the method was immunoSEQ multiplex PCR. The table records over 1.4 million clones, around 97% of them present only once. The sequencing sample was made of naive CD4+ T cells sorted from blood. These receptors came from a young man in good health. The CDR3 runs from the conserved cysteine through the conserved F or W. A D gene is named only where the DNA matches it firmly. For some rows the clone size is stated as once, few or many, or as a class when expanded; others skip it.

-	TRBV4-3	-	TRBJ1-3	CASSQVLGSGNTIYF	TGCGCCAGCAGCCAAGTTTTAGGTTCTGGAAACACCATATATTTT
-	TRBV4-1	-	TRBJ2-5	CASSQDRQGRGETQYF	TGCGCCAGCAGCCAAGATAGGCAGGGGCGCGGGGAGACCCAGTACTTC
-	TRBV4-1	TRBD2	TRBJ2-7	CASSRYEREGLFYEQYF	TGCGCCAGCAGCCGATACGAGCGGGAGGGCCTCTTCTACGAGCAGTACTTC
once	TRBV5-4	TRBD2	TRBJ2-3	CASSLALAGGSNTQYF	TGTGCCAGCAGCTTGGCCTTAGCGGGAGGTAGCAATACGCAGTATTTT
-	TRBV4-1	-	TRBJ2-7	CASSQDADSKVREQYF	TGCGCCAGCAGCCAAGACGCGGACAGTAAAGTTCGGGAGCAGTACTTC
-	TRBV29-1	-	TRBJ2-7	CRIGAYEQYF	TGCAGGATAGGGGCCTACGAGCAGTACTTC
-	TRBV5-1	-	TRBJ1-1	CASHKQGRGNTEAFF	TGCGCCAGCCACAAACAGGGCAGGGGGAACACTGAAGCTTTCTTT
-	TRBV10-3	-	TRBJ1-1	CAISESLTGMNTEAFF	TGTGCCATCAGTGAGTCCCTGACAGGAATGAACACTGAAGCTTTCTTT
once	TRBV9	-	TRBJ2-3	CASSDKRQVPNTQYF	TGTGCCAGCAGCGACAAAAGACAGGTTCCAAATACGCAGTATTTT
-	TRBV5-6	TRBD2	TRBJ2-7	CASSLGGLAGAVDEQYF	TGTGCCAGCAGCTTGGGGGGACTAGCGGGAGCTGTAGACGAGCAGTACTTC